Described below is a single T cell receptor (beta chain) sequence and its context. The record originates from a study of response to subunit inactivated influenza vaccine. Trimming took 0 bases from V and 1 from J, leaving 12 bases between them. CDR1 and CDR2 (germline): LGHNA, YSLEER. The CDR3 is 16 residues long. Each CDR3 protein is one row after TCRdb ran MiXCR on the RT-PCR reads. Here the sample spans more than 150,000 distinct CDR3 sequences, roughly 10% being singletons. This chain uses TRBV4-3 with TRBJ1-1, with a possible D match to TRBD1 (5 bases). The input for sequencing was CD8+ T cells sorted from PBMCs, taken 23 months after vaccination. The origin of this receptor is a man aged 50 to 69 who received an inactivated influenza vaccine. The CDR3 here is CASSQEGGTGNTEAFF. The CDR3 DNA reads as TGCGCCAGCAGCCAAGAGGGAGGTACAGGGAACACTGAAGCTTTCTTT.